The 18 T cell receptor beta chains in this list originate from one sample, sequenced in a study of T cell responses to AZD1222 COVID-19 vaccine. TCRdb keeps only in-frame clones here, not all; method: immunoSEQ multiplex PCR. The sample lists 120,000 or so clones; over 75% were seen once. The sample here was peripheral blood, taken on day 0 of AZD1222 vaccination. These receptors were collected from an adult in good health.

The J gene is TRBJ2-5, the V gene TRBV25-1, with D uncertain. Trimming stripped 2 bases from V and 2 bases from J, with 9 bases between. Germline values: CDR1 MGHDK, CDR2 SYGVNS. This CDR3 comprises 14 residues. The CDR3: CASSEKYTQETQYF. CDR3 DNA sequence: TGTGCCAGCAGTGAAAAGTATACTCAAGAGACCCAGTACTTC.

The rearrangement joins TRBV5-1 to TRBJ2-7; a possible D gene is TRBD1 (6 bases). Trimming took 0 bases from V and 5 from J, leaving 12 bases between them. CDR1 SGHRS and CDR2 YFSETQ come from the germline V gene. There are 14 residues in the CDR3. The CDR3 sequence: CASSLGQEVDEQYF. CDR3 DNA: TGCGCCAGCAGCTTGGGACAGGAGGTGGACGAGCAGTACTTC.

V usage is TRBV7-9 and J usage is TRBJ2-7; TRBD2 matches 16 bases. The CDR3 consists of 13 residues. CDR1 is SEHNR and CDR2 is FQNEAQ in the germline V gene (reference sequence). After removal of 5 bases from V and 11 bases from J, the junction contained 3 bases not matched to a gene. The CDR3 loop reads CASSPGLAGGEYF. In DNA form, the CDR3 reads TGTGCCAGCAGCCCGGGACTAGCGGGAGGGGAGTACTTC.

The count of this clone is one. V and J are TRBV4-3 and TRBJ1-2, with D perhaps matching TRBD1 (5 bases). The CDR3 covers 13 residues. Germline V gives CDR1 LGHNA, CDR2 YSLEER. With 0 bases removed from V and 10 bases from J, the gap between germline ends came to 12 bases. CDR3 residues: CASSQEGAALYTF. CDR3 bases: TGCGCCAGCAGCCAAGAAGGGGCAGCACTCTACACCTTC.

This clone was seen just once. V gene TRBV2 combines with J gene TRBJ2-6, with TRBD1 identical over 12 bases. The CDR3 sequence is 16 residues long. V trimming: 9 bases; J trimming: 2 bases; junction bases outside the gene matches: 5. From germline, CDR1 is SNHLY and CDR2 FYNNEI. CDR3 loop: CASNRDRGPGANVLTF. The CDR3 region has the DNA TGTGCCAGTAACCGGGACAGGGGGCCTGGGGCCAACGTCCTGACTTTC.

This sequence joins TRBV10-3 and TRBJ1-1, with D possibly TRBD1 on 5 matching bases. V dropped 7 bases and J dropped 3 bases, with 12 bases sitting between them. Germline loops: CDR1 ENHRY, CDR2 SYGVKD. The CDR3 consists of 13 residues. CDR3 DNA: TGTGCCATCAACGGGGGAGGCGACACTGAAGCTTTCTTT. This sequence encodes CAINGGGDTEAFF.

This chain uses TRBV6-5 with TRBJ1-2, with 8 bases identical to TRBD1. Germline V gene data show CDR1 as MNHEY and CDR2 as SVGAGI. J was trimmed by 7 bases and V by 5 bases; bases with no gene match: 9. The CDR3 contains 14 residues. This chain's CDR3 is CASSPETGGRGYTF. The CDR3 DNA reads TGTGCCAGCAGTCCAGAAACAGGGGGGCGTGGCTACACCTTC.

J is TRBJ2-1 and V is TRBV13; 7 bases are a match to TRBD2. Germline V gives CDR1 PRHDT, CDR2 FYEKMQ (reference sequence). The CDR3 has 15 residues. The junction had 7 bases not matched to a gene; V was cut back by 6 bases and J by 2 bases. The chain's CDR3 is CASRTTSSPYNEQFF. CDR3 DNA sequence: TGTGCCAGCAGGACGACTAGCTCACCCTACAATGAGCAGTTCTTC.

V and J are TRBV9 and TRBJ1-2; TRBD1 agrees at 7 bases. The CDR3 is made up of 16 amino acids. V was pared by 5 bases and J by 0 bases, with 10 bases of the junction left unmatched. Germline CDR1 and CDR2: SGDLS and YYNGEE. The CDR3 nucleotides read TGTGCCAGCAGTCATTCTCCGGGACAGACTAACTATGGCTACACCTTC. Translated: CASSHSPGQTNYGYTF.

This chain uses TRBV27 with TRBJ2-7; D is uncertain. CDR1 MNHEY and CDR2 SMNVEV come from the germline V gene (reference sequence). The V and J ends lost 1 base and 6 bases respectively, with 13 bases between them. The CDR3 totals 14 residues. This chain's CDR3 is CASSLLGKASEQYF. CDR3 nucleotide sequence: TGTGCCAGCAGTTTATTGGGCAAAGCTTCCGAGCAGTACTTC.

This chain links TRBV9 with TRBJ2-1; D ambiguous. The CDR3 extends over 16 amino acids. Germline V gene lookup returns CDR1 SGDLS and CDR2 YYNGEE. V was shortened by 0 bases and J by 0 bases, with 10 bases between the two germline ends. CDR3 sequence: CASSVDWGSSYNEQFF. The CDR3 DNA reads TGTGCCAGCAGCGTAGATTGGGGAAGCTCCTACAATGAGCAGTTCTTC.

J is TRBJ1-1 and V is TRBV3-1 (or the pseudogene TRBV3-2), with a tentative D call TRBD1 (6 bases). The germline V and J ends were trimmed by 3 bases and 5 bases, with 10 bases remaining between them. This CDR3 is built from 13 residues. Germline V CDR1 and CDR2: LGHDT, YNNKEL (reference sequence). In DNA form, the CDR3 reads TGTGCCAGCAGCCACGATACAGGGACTGAAGCTTTCTTT. This translates into CASSHDTGTEAFF.

This chain uses TRBV6-2 or TRBV6-3 with TRBJ1-4; D remains unclear. The V end lost 0 bases, the J end lost 0 bases, and 8 bases lay between the germline ends. The CDR3 consists of 16 residues. Germline CDR1 and CDR2: MNHEY and SVGEGT. CDR3 DNA sequence: TGTGCCAGCAGTTACTCGAAAGCCGCAACTAATGAAAAACTGTTTTTT. It specifies CASSYSKAATNEKLFF.

This clone was seen only a few times. The rearrangement joins TRBV6-1 to TRBJ1-3; 8 positions agree with TRBD1. This CDR3 region has 18 residues. J was trimmed by 0 bases and V by 4 bases; bases with no gene match: 11. Germline V lookup: CDR1 MNHNS, CDR2 SASEGT. Here the CDR3 DNA reads TGTGCCAGCAGTGGCGGACAGGGAGGGTTGGTCTCTGGAAACACCATATATTTT. It specifies CASSGGQGGLVSGNTIYF.

This chain joins TRBV6-1 and TRBJ2-7, with D possibly being TRBD2 (5 bases). This CDR3 has 16 residues. V lost 2 bases and J lost 1, with 15 bases in between. Germline assignment: CDR1 MNHNS and CDR2 SASEGT. CDR3 region: CASSEIEGVDSYEQYF. CDR3 coding DNA: TGTGCCAGCAGTGAAATCGAGGGCGTAGATTCCTACGAGCAGTACTTC.

The J gene is TRBJ2-3, the V gene TRBV5-1; no reliable D call. The V gene's germline CDR1 is SGHRS and CDR2 YFSETQ. Trimming took off 0 bases at V and 1 base at J, with 6 bases between the two ends. The CDR3 is 14 amino acids. CDR3 nucleotides: TGCGCCAGCAGCTTGGACGTCGGCACAGATACGCAGTATTTT. It encodes CASSLDVGTDTQYF.

The chain couples TRBV30 to TRBJ1-2, with D unresolved. V lost 0 bases to trimming and J lost 4 bases, with 9 bases between them. Germline V lookup: CDR1 GTSNPN, CDR2 SVGIG (reference sequence). The CDR3 is made up of 13 amino acids. The CDR3 DNA sequence: TGTGCCTGGAGTGTACGCGGAATCTATGGCTACACCTTC. Encoded protein: CAWSVRGIYGYTF.

This clone was detected a few times. This chain connects TRBV3-1 (or the pseudogene TRBV3-2) to TRBJ2-2; weak D call: TRBD1 (7 bases). V dropped 6 bases and J dropped 0 bases, with 38 bases sitting between them. This CDR3 region has 24 residues. Germline values: CDR1 LGHDT, CDR2 YNNKEL (reference sequence). CDR3 protein: CASSLTRRWGDSPASFANTGELFF. The DNA for the CDR3 is TGTGCCAGCAGTCTGACTAGGCGGTGGGGGGACAGCCCAGCATCGTTCGCGAACACCGGGGAGCTGTTTTTT.